Listed below are T cell receptor beta chains from one sample, sequenced in a study of OX40 agonist ivuxolimab in advanced cancers. Profiled with immunoSEQ multiplex PCR; TCRdb holds only in-frame clones, not every one. The data contain roughly 71,000 clones, 70% to 80% of them seen just once; the ten biggest clones take up over 1.5%. Material: CD4+ or CD8+ T cells sorted from blood, obtained in a trial of the OX40 agonist ivuxolimab. Receptors originate from an adult with an advanced solid tumor such as melanoma, head and neck, liver or kidney cancer. Each CDR3 is given with its conserved first and last residue. The D gene is left open where the match is weak. Clone size is stated in some rows and not others, as once, few, many or a class when expanded.

j_call: TRBJ2-1
v_call: TRBV5-4
clone_size: -
d_call: -
cdr3_nt: TGTGCCAGCAGCCCTGGACAGACGCCCTATCTAAATGAGCAGTTCTTC
cdr3_aa: CASSPGQTPYLNEQFF

j_call: TRBJ2-1
v_call: TRBV9
clone_size: -
d_call: -
cdr3_nt: TGTGCCAGCAGCGGGGCATACAATGAGCAGTTCTTC
cdr3_aa: CASSGAYNEQFF

j_call: TRBJ1-1
v_call: TRBV29-1
clone_size: many
d_call: TRBD1
cdr3_nt: TGCAGCGTCGAATTCTCGGGGCAGGACAGGGCTTTT
cdr3_aa: CSVEFSGQDRAF

j_call: TRBJ1-2
v_call: TRBV14
clone_size: -
d_call: -
cdr3_nt: TGTGCCAGCAGCCAAGAGTACGGGTTTGGCTACACCTTC
cdr3_aa: CASSQEYGFGYTF

j_call: TRBJ2-5
v_call: TRBV9
clone_size: few
d_call: -
cdr3_nt: TGTGCCAGCAGCCCCGAGGGGGGCGGGGGTGCAGAGACCCAGTACTTC
cdr3_aa: CASSPEGGGGAETQYF

j_call: TRBJ2-1
v_call: TRBV5-6
clone_size: -
d_call: -
cdr3_nt: TGTGCCAGCAGCCAAGGAAGGGGTCTAGAGTTCTTC
cdr3_aa: CASSQGRGLEFF

j_call: TRBJ2-7
v_call: TRBV19
clone_size: -
d_call: TRBD1
cdr3_nt: TGTGCCAGTAGTGTTCAGGGGGCTGGGTACGAGCAGTACTTC
cdr3_aa: CASSVQGAGYEQYF

j_call: TRBJ2-7
v_call: TRBV30
clone_size: -
d_call: TRBD1
cdr3_nt: TGTGCCTGGTGTACCGGGACAGGGGTGTGCGAGCAGTACTTC
cdr3_aa: CAWCTGTGVCEQYF

j_call: TRBJ2-5
v_call: TRBV30
clone_size: -
d_call: TRBD1
cdr3_nt: TGTGCCTGGAGGGACAGGGGGACAGAGACCCAGTACTTC
cdr3_aa: CAWRDRGTETQYF

j_call: TRBJ2-7
v_call: TRBV18
clone_size: -
d_call: -
cdr3_nt: TGTGCCAGCTCACGAAGCGCATACTACGAGCAGTACTTC
cdr3_aa: CASSRSAYYEQYF

j_call: TRBJ2-1
v_call: TRBV14
clone_size: -
d_call: TRBD1
cdr3_nt: TGTGCCAGCAGCCGTTACACGGGACAGGGGTACAATGAGCAGTTCTTC
cdr3_aa: CASSRYTGQGYNEQFF

j_call: TRBJ1-5
v_call: TRBV19
clone_size: -
d_call: -
cdr3_nt: TGTGCCAGTAGTCGGACAGTTAGCAATCAGCCCCAGCATTTT
cdr3_aa: CASSRTVSNQPQHF

j_call: TRBJ1-1
v_call: TRBV5-1
clone_size: -
d_call: -
cdr3_nt: TGCGCCAGCAGCCAAGGGGGGAACACTGAAGCTTTCTTT
cdr3_aa: CASSQGGNTEAFF

j_call: TRBJ1-1
v_call: TRBV6-6
clone_size: -
d_call: -
cdr3_nt: TGTGCCAGCAGTTACTCGATAAGGAACACTGAAGCTTTCTTT
cdr3_aa: CASSYSIRNTEAFF

j_call: TRBJ2-1
v_call: TRBV11-3
clone_size: -
d_call: -
cdr3_nt: TGTGCCAGCAGCACCGGGACCACGGCTGAGCAGTTCTTC
cdr3_aa: CASSTGTTAEQFF

j_call: TRBJ2-1
v_call: TRBV19
clone_size: -
d_call: TRBD1
cdr3_nt: TGTGCCAGTAGTCGGCAGGGGGCGGATAACTCCTACAATGAGCAGTTCTTC
cdr3_aa: CASSRQGADNSYNEQFF

j_call: TRBJ2-1
v_call: TRBV19
clone_size: -
d_call: -
cdr3_nt: TGTGCCACCACTAGTTCCCCCGGGGTGAATGAGCAGTTCTTC
cdr3_aa: CATTSSPGVNEQFF

j_call: TRBJ2-2
v_call: TRBV9
clone_size: few
d_call: -
cdr3_nt: TGTGCCAGCAGCCCTAGAGTGGGGGAGCTGTTTTTT
cdr3_aa: CASSPRVGELFF

j_call: TRBJ1-2
v_call: TRBV7-3
clone_size: -
d_call: -
cdr3_nt: TGTGCCAGCAGCTTAACAGGGTTGCATGGCTACACCTTC
cdr3_aa: CASSLTGLHGYTF

j_call: TRBJ2-5
v_call: TRBV11-1
clone_size: -
d_call: TRBD2
cdr3_nt: TGTGCCAGCAGCCAAGCGGGGGGGAGCGGAGAGACCCAGTACTTC
cdr3_aa: CASSQAGGSGETQYF

j_call: TRBJ2-5
v_call: TRBV4-1
clone_size: -
d_call: TRBD1
cdr3_nt: TGCGCCAGCAGCCAAGTTACAGGGGGCGCGGGAGAGACCCAGTACTTC
cdr3_aa: CASSQVTGGAGETQYF

j_call: TRBJ2-5
v_call: TRBV13
clone_size: -
d_call: TRBD2
cdr3_nt: TGTGCCAGCAGCTTGGCGGGGGGCCAAGAGACCCAGTACTTC
cdr3_aa: CASSLAGGQETQYF

j_call: TRBJ2-5
v_call: TRBV2
clone_size: -
d_call: -
cdr3_nt: TGTGCCAGCAGTAGGAACAGCGGCCTCCAAGAGACCCAGTACTTC
cdr3_aa: CASSRNSGLQETQYF

j_call: TRBJ2-3
v_call: TRBV5-4
clone_size: -
d_call: TRBD1
cdr3_nt: TGTGCCAGCAGCTTTGGGGACAGAGGGGATACGCAGTATTTT
cdr3_aa: CASSFGDRGDTQYF

j_call: TRBJ2-5
v_call: TRBV28
clone_size: few
d_call: TRBD1
cdr3_nt: TGTGCCAGCAACCGGGACAGACAAGAGACCCAGTACTTC
cdr3_aa: CASNRDRQETQYF

j_call: TRBJ2-3
v_call: TRBV5-4
clone_size: -
d_call: -
cdr3_nt: TGTGCCAGCAGACCGGGGGGCCATGAAGATACGCAGTATTTT
cdr3_aa: CASRPGGHEDTQYF

j_call: TRBJ2-5
v_call: TRBV6-1
clone_size: -
d_call: TRBD1
cdr3_nt: TGTGCCAGCAGTGAAATGGGGACAGACCAAGAGACCCAGTACTTC
cdr3_aa: CASSEMGTDQETQYF

j_call: TRBJ1-2
v_call: TRBV10-1
clone_size: -
d_call: TRBD1
cdr3_nt: TGCGCCAGCAGTGAGTCAAATATCCGGGACAGGGGGCATGACTATGGCTACACCTTC
cdr3_aa: CASSESNIRDRGHDYGYTF

j_call: TRBJ2-6
v_call: TRBV4-2
clone_size: -
d_call: -
cdr3_nt: TGTGCCAGCAGCCAAACAGGGTCTGGGGCCAACGTCCTGACTTTC
cdr3_aa: CASSQTGSGANVLTF

j_call: TRBJ2-2
v_call: TRBV9
clone_size: -
d_call: -
cdr3_nt: TGTGCCAGCAGCGTAGCTTGGACAGCCGAGACCGGGGAGCTGTTTTTT
cdr3_aa: CASSVAWTAETGELFF

j_call: TRBJ2-5
v_call: TRBV9
clone_size: -
d_call: -
cdr3_nt: TGTGCCAGCAGCGGAGGGGCGTCGGGGGGCTCGGGGGAGACCCAGTACTTC
cdr3_aa: CASSGGASGGSGETQYF

j_call: TRBJ2-6
v_call: TRBV7-6
clone_size: -
d_call: -
cdr3_nt: TGTGCCAGCAGCTCCCTTTTTGGGCCCAAGTCATCTGGGGCCAACGTCCTGACTTTC
cdr3_aa: CASSSLFGPKSSGANVLTF

j_call: TRBJ2-1
v_call: TRBV30
clone_size: -
d_call: TRBD1
cdr3_nt: TGTGCCTGGAGTCTAACCGGGACAGGTCGGAATGAGCAGTTCTTC
cdr3_aa: CAWSLTGTGRNEQFF

j_call: TRBJ1-2
v_call: TRBV19
clone_size: -
d_call: -
cdr3_nt: TGTGCCAGTAGTGGTTTTTCGGGAGCCAGCAACTATGGCTACACCTTC
cdr3_aa: CASSGFSGASNYGYTF

j_call: TRBJ2-7
v_call: TRBV19
clone_size: -
d_call: -
cdr3_nt: TGTGCCAGTAGTATAGGATCCAGCGGAGACTTCTACGAGCAGTACTTC
cdr3_aa: CASSIGSSGDFYEQYF

j_call: TRBJ2-6
v_call: TRBV18
clone_size: -
d_call: TRBD1
cdr3_nt: TGTGCCAGCTCACCAACCCAGGGGGTCAACGTCCTGACTTTC
cdr3_aa: CASSPTQGVNVLTF

j_call: TRBJ1-5
v_call: TRBV7-8
clone_size: few
d_call: -
cdr3_nt: TGTGCCAGCAGCCCGACAGGAGGTTACAATCAGCCCCAGCATTTT
cdr3_aa: CASSPTGGYNQPQHF

j_call: TRBJ1-5
v_call: TRBV19
clone_size: few
d_call: -
cdr3_nt: TGTGCCAGTAGTCCCCGGGCCCCAATAGGTAGCAATCAGCCCCAGCATTTT
cdr3_aa: CASSPRAPIGSNQPQHF

j_call: TRBJ2-1
v_call: TRBV10-3
clone_size: -
d_call: -
cdr3_nt: TGTGCCATCAGTGCGGAGGGGGCCGGCAATGAGCAGTTCTTC
cdr3_aa: CAISAEGAGNEQFF

j_call: TRBJ2-7
v_call: TRBV5-1
clone_size: -
d_call: TRBD2
cdr3_nt: TGCGCCAGCAGCTTGTACGGCGGGGGGGACTCCTACGAGCAGTACTTC
cdr3_aa: CASSLYGGGDSYEQYF

j_call: TRBJ1-4
v_call: TRBV21-1
clone_size: -
d_call: -
cdr3_nt: TGTGCCAGCAGAGAAATTCGCCATAATGAAAAACTGTTTTTT
cdr3_aa: CASREIRHNEKLFF

j_call: TRBJ1-3
v_call: TRBV9
clone_size: -
d_call: -
cdr3_nt: TGTGCCAGCAGCACCCTGGGAAGCCATTCCTCTGGAAACACCATATATTTT
cdr3_aa: CASSTLGSHSSGNTIYF

j_call: TRBJ2-1
v_call: TRBV28
clone_size: once
d_call: -
cdr3_nt: TGTGCCAGCAGTCCTCCCCCACGGGGGGCCTGGCAGTTCTTC
cdr3_aa: CASSPPPRGAWQFF

j_call: TRBJ1-2
v_call: TRBV19
clone_size: -
d_call: TRBD1
cdr3_nt: TGTGCCAGTAGAACAGGGGATGACCTATCCTATGGCTACACCTTC
cdr3_aa: CASRTGDDLSYGYTF

j_call: TRBJ2-7
v_call: TRBV9
clone_size: -
d_call: TRBD1
cdr3_nt: TGTGCCAGCAGTAAACAGGGGGACTCCTACGAGCAGTACTTC
cdr3_aa: CASSKQGDSYEQYF

j_call: TRBJ2-3
v_call: TRBV5-4
clone_size: -
d_call: -
cdr3_nt: TGTGCCAGCAGAGAAGAAGGGCGGGGAATCACAGATACGCAGTATTTT
cdr3_aa: CASREEGRGITDTQYF

j_call: TRBJ1-5
v_call: TRBV5-1
clone_size: -
d_call: -
cdr3_nt: TGCGCCAGCAGCTTGGGGACAGAGAATCAGCCCCAGCATTTT
cdr3_aa: CASSLGTENQPQHF

j_call: TRBJ1-3
v_call: TRBV30
clone_size: -
d_call: -
cdr3_nt: TGTGCCTGGAGTAGGTTCTCTGGAAACACCATATATTTT
cdr3_aa: CAWSRFSGNTIYF

j_call: TRBJ2-1
v_call: TRBV5-4
clone_size: -
d_call: -
cdr3_nt: TGTGCCAGCAGTTTAGGTTTAGCGACCTACAATGAGCAGTTCTTC
cdr3_aa: CASSLGLATYNEQFF

j_call: TRBJ2-1
v_call: TRBV7-9
clone_size: -
d_call: TRBD1
cdr3_nt: TGTGCCAGCAGCTCCTCCGGCGGACAGGGTGAGCAGTTCTTC
cdr3_aa: CASSSSGGQGEQFF

j_call: TRBJ1-5
v_call: TRBV15
clone_size: -
d_call: TRBD1
cdr3_nt: TGTGCCACCAGCAGGGATACCAGACAGGGTTGGAGACAGCCCCAGCATTTT
cdr3_aa: CATSRDTRQGWRQPQHF

j_call: TRBJ1-1
v_call: TRBV28
clone_size: -
d_call: -
cdr3_nt: TGTGCCAGCAAACACCTTCCCTTGAACACTGAAGCTTTCTTT
cdr3_aa: CASKHLPLNTEAFF

j_call: TRBJ2-1
v_call: TRBV19
clone_size: -
d_call: -
cdr3_nt: TGTGCCAGTAGGATCTCCTACAATGAGCAGTTCTTC
cdr3_aa: CASRISYNEQFF

j_call: TRBJ1-1
v_call: TRBV7-9
clone_size: -
d_call: -
cdr3_nt: TGTGCCACGGGGGGTATGGAGACTGAAGCTTTCTTT
cdr3_aa: CATGGMETEAFF

j_call: TRBJ1-5
v_call: TRBV27
clone_size: -
d_call: TRBD1
cdr3_nt: TGTGCCAGCAGTTCAGGGGGTCAGCCCCAGCATTTT
cdr3_aa: CASSSGGQPQHF

j_call: TRBJ2-5
v_call: TRBV2
clone_size: -
d_call: TRBD2
cdr3_nt: TGTGCCACCTGGCCCGGCCTAGCGGGGTTACAAGAGACCCAGTACTTC
cdr3_aa: CATWPGLAGLQETQYF

j_call: TRBJ1-5
v_call: TRBV28
clone_size: few
d_call: -
cdr3_nt: TGTGACCCAGGGTCAGGGCAGCCCCAGCATTTT
cdr3_aa: CDPGSGQPQHF